This T cell receptor beta chain was identified during a study of human versus mouse CDR3 diversity and MHC coevolution. Across the study: Valid reads per sample ranged from about 0.6 x 10^7 to 1.7 x 10^7.

Worth noting for this clone: The antigen is not known.

Regarding the study as a whole: On average, humans showed more CDR3 deletions and insertions than mice.

CDR3 size: 13 residues. CDR1 and CDR2 (germline): SGHRS, YFSETQ. Trimming cost V 0 bases and J 12 bases; bases outside gene matches: 6. Here immunoSEQ multiplex PCR was the method, and the copy in TCRdb shows in-frame clones only, minus some. There are roughly 80,000 clones in the sample; 80% to 95% occur only once, and roughly 0.15% lies in the top ten. J is TRBJ1-2 and V is TRBV5-1; 9 bases are shared with TRBD1. The receptor comes from a person aged 30 to 69 in good health. Input material: naive CD4+ T cells from blood. Subset specified: CD45RO-negative CD62L-positive naive CD4 T cells. The CDR3 is CASSLGQGGKNTF. The CDR3 DNA follows: TGCGCCAGCAGCTTGGGACAGGGGGGCAAGAACACCTTC.